This TCR beta chain was documented in a study of cytomegalovirus exposure and HLA in healthy donors. Vbeta (60) and Jbeta (13) primers were used in the PCR. TCRdb's copy holds only in-frame clones and misses some; the assay was immunoSEQ multiplex PCR. The table has roughly 120,000 clones, around 79% seen once. The V and J ends lost 7 bases and 2 bases respectively, with 9 bases between them. Looked up from germline, CDR1 is MNHEY and CDR2 is SVGAGI. The CDR3 has 14 amino acids. V and J are TRBV6-5 and TRBJ2-6; D may be TRBD1 (6 bases). Source material: PBMCs. The TCR was taken from a middle-aged woman in good health and CMV-seropositive. CDR3 in DNA: TGTGCCAGCAACAGGGTTACTGGGGCCAACGTCCTGACTTTC. Protein sequence: CASNRVTGANVLTF.